A single sample is the source of the 10 T cell receptor beta chains below, sequenced in a study of cytomegalovirus exposure and HLA in healthy donors. The PCR was carried out with 60 Vbeta primers and 13 Jbeta primers. Sequencing used immunoSEQ multiplex PCR; TCRdb keeps in-frame clones, though not all of them. The data hold 150,000 to 200,000 clones, with over 75% observed a single time. The sample comprised PBMCs. Receptor source: a girl less than two years old in good health and CMV-seronegative.

Only a few counts were recorded for this clone. This chain links TRBV7-6 with TRBJ2-7; 12 bases are a match to TRBD2. The trim removed 3 bases at V and 0 bases at J, leaving 3 bases unmatched. Germline V gene sequence: CDR1 SGHVS, CDR2 FNYEAQ. The CDR3 has 16 amino acids. The CDR3 sequence is CASSLGGLAGSYEQYF. In DNA, the CDR3 is TGTGCCAGCAGCTTGGGGGGACTAGCGGGCTCCTACGAGCAGTACTTC.

This clone appeared a few times. The rearrangement uses TRBV4-3 and TRBJ2-2; the D gene is possibly TRBD2 (7 bases). The germline V and J ends were trimmed by 3 bases and 0 bases, with 11 bases remaining between them. Germline CDR1 is LGHNA and CDR2 is YSLEER. This CDR3 has 16 amino acids. This CDR3 is CASSHAGASNTGELFF. The CDR3 DNA is TGCGCCAGCAGCCACGCGGGGGCTTCGAACACCGGGGAGCTGTTTTTT.

V usage is TRBV9 and J usage is TRBJ2-7, with D perhaps matching TRBD2 (6 bases). There are 14 residues in the CDR3. Germline-derived CDR1 and CDR2 are SGDLS and YYNGEE. V lost 0 bases and J 4 bases, leaving 11 bases between the germline ends. CDR3 bases: TGTGCCAGCAGCGTAGGTCTAGGGACTTACGAGCAGTACTTC. Translating gives CASSVGLGTYEQYF.

The chain is built from TRBV7-9 and TRBJ2-3; D remains unclear. Trimming left V 5 bases short and J 2 bases short, with 5 bases between. The CDR3 totals 12 residues. Germline V gene lookup returns CDR1 SEHNR and CDR2 FQNEAQ (reference sequence). In nucleotides, the CDR3 is TGTGCCAGCAGCCCTTTCACAGATACGCAGTATTTT. Translated, it gives CASSPFTDTQYF. Together with reference TRBV7-9 and TRBJ2-3, the CDR3 gives the full variable domain: DTGVSQNPRHKITKRGQNVTFRCDPISEHNRLYWYRQTLGQGPEFLTYFQNEAQLEKSRLLSDRFSAERPKGSFSTLEIQRTEQGDSAMYLCASSPFTDTQYFGPGTRLTVL.

This rearrangement joins TRBV6-1 to TRBJ2-3, with 7 bases aligning to TRBD1. V shed 10 bases and J 2 bases; nucleotides not matched to a gene: 9. Germline assignment: CDR1 MNHNS and CDR2 SASEGT. This CDR3 comprises 14 residues. This CDR3 is CATSNRGPTDTQYF. CDR3 DNA: TGTGCCACCTCCAACAGGGGTCCCACAGATACGCAGTATTTT.

Concerning this clone itself: Additional DNA sequences in this sample encode the identical CDR3. This chain links TRBV18 with TRBJ1-1, with a weak D call TRBD1 (5 bases). Trimming took off 1 base at V and 3 bases at J, with 6 bases between the two ends. The germline V gene encodes CDR1 KGHSH and CDR2 LQKENI. CDR3 size: 13 residues. CDR3 loop: CASSPRGDTEAFF. The CDR3 bases are TGTGCCAGCTCACCACGGGGGGACACTGAAGCTTTCTTT.

V is TRBV14 and J is TRBJ2-6, with a weak D call TRBD1 (6 bases). CDR1 and CDR2 from the germline V gene are SGHDN and FVKESK. The CDR3 contains 17 residues. V lost 3 bases and J 1 base, leaving 13 bases between the germline ends. CDR3 nucleotides: TGTGCCAGCAGCCATTGGGCAGGGGCGTCTGGGGCCAACGTCCTGACTTTC. Its protein product is CASSHWAGASGANVLTF.

The chain couples TRBV10-2 to TRBJ1-1; D is perhaps TRBD1 (6 bases). The germline V gene encodes CDR1 WSHSY and CDR2 SAAADI. Trimming shortened V by 7 bases and J by 5 bases, and 14 bases separated the two germline ends. This CDR3 has 13 residues. CDR3 sequence (DNA): TGCGCCAGCACCCCGCAGCAGGGGACTGAAGCTTTCTTT. Protein: CASTPQQGTEAFF.

This sequence joins TRBV5-1 and TRBJ2-1; the D gene is possibly TRBD2 (5 bases). The germline V gene encodes CDR1 SGHRS and CDR2 YFSETQ. V was pared by 0 bases and J by 9 bases, with 13 bases between. The CDR3 has 14 residues. CDR3 amino acids: CASSLGERGIEQFF. The DNA for the CDR3 is TGCGCCAGCAGCTTGGGGGAAAGAGGGATTGAGCAGTTCTTC.

The V gene is TRBV4-1, the J gene TRBJ2-4, with D unclear. The CDR3 sequence is 20 residues long. Germline CDR1 MGHRA, CDR2 YSYEKL. The V end was cut by 4 bases, the J end by 1 base, with 26 bases between. The CDR3 region is CASSPINVREVNGAKNIQYF. DNA for the CDR3: TGCGCCAGCAGCCCTATCAATGTAAGAGAGGTTAATGGGGCCAAAAACATTCAGTACTTC.